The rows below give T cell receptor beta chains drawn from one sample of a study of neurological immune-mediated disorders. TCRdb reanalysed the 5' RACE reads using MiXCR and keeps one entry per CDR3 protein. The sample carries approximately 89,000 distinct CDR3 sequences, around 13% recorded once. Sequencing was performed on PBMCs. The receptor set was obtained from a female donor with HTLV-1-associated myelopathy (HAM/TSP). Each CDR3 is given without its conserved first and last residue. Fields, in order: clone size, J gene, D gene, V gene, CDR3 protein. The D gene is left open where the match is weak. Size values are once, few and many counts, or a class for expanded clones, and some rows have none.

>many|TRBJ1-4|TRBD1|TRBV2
ASSPDRASNEKLF
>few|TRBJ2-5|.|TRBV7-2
ASSWALATQETQY
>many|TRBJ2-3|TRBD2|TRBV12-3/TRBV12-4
ASSSSGSHTDTQY
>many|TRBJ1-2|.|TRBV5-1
ASSSQQGPYGYT
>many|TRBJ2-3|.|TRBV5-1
ASSLDRGTQY
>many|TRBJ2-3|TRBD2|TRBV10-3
AISGGTSGGTDTQY
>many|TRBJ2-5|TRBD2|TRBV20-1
SARDSLAGVYETQY
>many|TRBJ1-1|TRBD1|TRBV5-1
ASSLNRGRVTEAF
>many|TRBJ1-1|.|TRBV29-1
SVAGGGSNTEAF
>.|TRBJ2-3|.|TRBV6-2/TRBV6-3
ASSYELGLDTDTQY
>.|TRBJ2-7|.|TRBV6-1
ASSDSAESYEQY
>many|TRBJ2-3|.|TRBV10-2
ASRDSLGGTDTQY
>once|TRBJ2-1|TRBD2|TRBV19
ASRTLAGGTYNEQF
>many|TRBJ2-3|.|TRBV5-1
ASSIGVLTDTQY
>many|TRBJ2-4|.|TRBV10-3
AISDGVSIQY
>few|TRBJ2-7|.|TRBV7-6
ASSLEGGATYEQY
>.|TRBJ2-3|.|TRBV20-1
SAEEADTQY
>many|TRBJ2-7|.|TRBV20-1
SAIRQRVPYEQY
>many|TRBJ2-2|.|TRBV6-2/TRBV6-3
ASSYSAGKKAGELF
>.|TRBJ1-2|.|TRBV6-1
ASTPGWTQYGYT
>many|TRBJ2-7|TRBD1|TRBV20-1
SARPGQGFYEQY
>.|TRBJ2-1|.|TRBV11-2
ASSRQYNEQF
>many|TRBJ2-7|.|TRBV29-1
SVKDGRDEQY
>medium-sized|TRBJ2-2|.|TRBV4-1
ASSHESGTVVGTGELF
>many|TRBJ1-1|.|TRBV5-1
ASSLDGYPNTEAF
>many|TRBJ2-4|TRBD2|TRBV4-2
ASSQDPAAGGTKNIQY
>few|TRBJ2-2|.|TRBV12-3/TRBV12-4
ASSHGGAPTGELF
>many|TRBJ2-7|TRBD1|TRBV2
ASREGQGASYEQY
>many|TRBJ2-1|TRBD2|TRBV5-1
ASSFSGGSSYNEQF
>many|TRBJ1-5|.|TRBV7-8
ASSLFPGSSNQPQH
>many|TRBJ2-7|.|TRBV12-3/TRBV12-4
ASSFTGREQY
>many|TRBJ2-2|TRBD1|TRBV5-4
ASSRDGTGGPGELF
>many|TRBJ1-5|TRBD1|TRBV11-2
ASSSDRDRNQPQH
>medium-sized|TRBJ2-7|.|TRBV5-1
ASPGQSSYEQY
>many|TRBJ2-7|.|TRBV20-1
SATRYGPSSYEQY